The 6 T cell receptor beta chains below all came from one sample that was sequenced in a study of CD8 T cells in ankylosing spondylitis. TCRdb processed the 5' RACE reads anew with MiXCR; each CDR3 protein has one entry. Here the sample spans nearly 350,000 distinct CDR3 sequences, roughly 14% being singletons. The sequencing sample was made of blood, either unsorted or a sorted T cell fraction (not recorded which). These receptors were obtained from a male donor with ankylosing spondylitis or in good health (not recorded which).

CDR3 in amino acids: CASSTWEVNYGYTF. In DNA, the CDR3 is TGTGCCAGCAGCACTTGGGAGGTCAACTATGGCTACACCTTC. The rearrangement links TRBV3-1 to TRBJ1-2, with D unresolved. The CDR3 is 14 amino acids. Trimming took 5 bases from V and 2 from J, leaving 12 bases between them. From germline, CDR1 is LGHDT and CDR2 YNNKEL (reference sequence).

This chain uses TRBV4-2 with TRBJ1-5; the D gene is possibly TRBD1 (5 bases). The CDR3 consists of 16 residues. The V and J ends lost 1 base and 1 base respectively, with 11 bases between them. Germline V gene data show CDR1 as LGHNA and CDR2 as YNFKEQ. CDR3 amino acids: CASSQAKGMSNQPQHF. The CDR3 region has the DNA TGTGCCAGCAGCCAAGCGAAGGGGATGAGCAATCAGCCCCAGCATTTT.

In this sample, this clonotype turned up a few times. The J gene is TRBJ2-2, the V gene TRBV15; TRBD1 agrees at 7 bases. The CDR3 spans 14 residues. The V gene end was trimmed by 3 bases and the J gene end by 6 bases; junction bases not matched to a gene: 4. The germline CDR1 and CDR2 sequences are LNHNV and YYDKDF (reference sequence). CDR3 in DNA: TGTGCCACCAGCAGCTCGCAGGGGGCCGGGGAGCTGTTTTTT. Its protein is CATSSSQGAGELFF.

This clonotype came up a few times. The genes are TRBV10-3 and TRBJ2-4; the D gene is possibly TRBD2 (6 bases). Trimming left V 2 bases short and J 0 bases short, with 11 bases between. CDR1 is ENHRY, CDR2 SYGVKD, per germline. The CDR3 runs to 16 residues. CDR3 nucleotide sequence: TGTGCCATCAGTGAGGGGGGGATGCTAGCCAAAAACATTCAGTACTTC. It is translated as CAISEGGMLAKNIQYF.

The sample holds a few counts of this clonotype. The CDR3 spells CASSETAQYRYNEQFF. DNA of the CDR3: TGTGCCAGCAGTGAGACAGCCCAATACCGGTACAATGAGCAGTTCTTC. The genes are TRBV2 and TRBJ2-1, with D tentatively TRBD1 (5 bases). Trimming stripped 3 bases from V and 4 bases from J, with 16 bases between. Germline CDR1 and CDR2: SNHLY and FYNNEI. This CDR3 region has 16 residues.

The table lists this clonotype with a few counts. The V and J genes are TRBV10-1 and TRBJ2-1; TRBD1 aligns across 9 bases. This CDR3 has 15 residues. After removal of 4 bases from V and 10 bases from J, the junction contained 11 bases not matched to a gene. Germline CDR1 is WNHNN and CDR2 is SYGVQD (reference sequence). CDR3 residues: CASSVTGTGTREQFF. CDR3 nucleotide sequence: TGCGCCAGCAGTGTGACCGGGACAGGGACCAGGGAGCAGTTCTTC.